The rows below give T cell receptor beta chains drawn from one sample of a study of blood T cell repertoires in COVID-19. Here immunoSEQ multiplex PCR was the method, and the copy in TCRdb shows in-frame clones only, minus some. The data show under 350,000 clones, approximately 86% seen once. Sample: peripheral blood. These TCRs come from a man between 65 and 79 years old with acute or convalescent COVID-19. CDR3s include the opening cysteine and the closing phenylalanine or tryptophan. A D gene is named only where the DNA matches it firmly. Size tells how often a clone was seen (once, few, many) or the class of an expanded clone, and some rows leave it out.

-,TRBJ1-5,TRBV6-1,-,TGTGCCAGCAGTGAGTCTAACAATCAGCCCCAGCATTTT,CASSESNNQPQHF
-,TRBJ2-7,TRBV7-5,-,TGTGCCAGAAGCCCGCGACAGGGTAGGTACGAGCAGTACTTC,CARSPRQGRYEQYF
-,TRBJ2-1,TRBV9,-,TGTGCCAGCAGTAGAATGACTAGTTCTGACGAGCAGTTCTTC,CASSRMTSSDEQFF
once,TRBJ1-2,TRBV7-9,-,TGTGCCAGCAGCAATGCGGGGGGGTCAAGGGCCGGCTATGGCTACACCTTC,CASSNAGGSRAGYGYTF
-,TRBJ1-2,TRBV27,-,TGTGCCAGCAGTTTCAGGGCGGGGGTTGGCTACACCTTC,CASSFRAGVGYTF
few,TRBJ1-5,TRBV25-1,-,TGTGCCAGCAGTGACCCTTATAGCAATCAGCCCCAGCATTTT,CASSDPYSNQPQHF
-,TRBJ2-5,TRBV10-3,-,TGTGCCATCAGCGAAACACAGGGAATTGAGACCCAGTACTTC,CAISETQGIETQYF
-,TRBJ1-1,TRBV11-3,-,TGTGCCAGCAGCTTGGGAAGGGGGAACACTGAAGCTTTCTTT,CASSLGRGNTEAFF
once,TRBJ2-7,TRBV9,TRBD2,TGTGCCAGCAGCGTAAGTACTAGCGACGAGCAGTACTTC,CASSVSTSDEQYF
-,TRBJ2-1,TRBV11-2,TRBD2,TGTGCCAGCAGCTTAGGCACGGGGGGAGCTTCGAATGAGCAGTTCTTC,CASSLGTGGASNEQFF
-,TRBJ2-1,TRBV5-4,TRBD2,TGTGCCAGCAGCTTGGAGCCAGCGGGAGGGAGTAATGAGCAGTTCTTC,CASSLEPAGGSNEQFF
-,TRBJ2-1,TRBV7-3,-,TGTGCCAGCAGCTTAACTCAGGACAATGAGCAGTTCTTC,CASSLTQDNEQFF
-,TRBJ2-1,TRBV28,-,TGTGCCAGCAGTTTCGCTCCCTATATAGATGAGCAGTTCTTC,CASSFAPYIDEQFF
-,TRBJ1-5,TRBV6-2/TRBV6-3,TRBD1,TGTGCCAGCAGACCTCGACAGGGATATAGCAATCAGCCCCAGCATTTT,CASRPRQGYSNQPQHF
-,TRBJ1-4,TRBV4-1,-,TGCGCCAGCAGCCAAGTGTCGGGTCATGAAAAACTGTTTTTT,CASSQVSGHEKLFF
-,TRBJ1-4,TRBV6-5,TRBD1,TGTGCCAGCGGGCAGGACAGGGCTGAAAAACTGTTTTTT,CASGQDRAEKLFF
-,TRBJ1-4,TRBV4-1,TRBD1,TGCGCCAGCAGCCGTACGACAGGGGACAATGAAAAACTGTTTTTT,CASSRTTGDNEKLFF
-,TRBJ1-6,TRBV27,TRBD1,TGTGCCAGCAGTCCGGGGACAGCGCCGAATTCACCCCTCCACTTT,CASSPGTAPNSPLHF